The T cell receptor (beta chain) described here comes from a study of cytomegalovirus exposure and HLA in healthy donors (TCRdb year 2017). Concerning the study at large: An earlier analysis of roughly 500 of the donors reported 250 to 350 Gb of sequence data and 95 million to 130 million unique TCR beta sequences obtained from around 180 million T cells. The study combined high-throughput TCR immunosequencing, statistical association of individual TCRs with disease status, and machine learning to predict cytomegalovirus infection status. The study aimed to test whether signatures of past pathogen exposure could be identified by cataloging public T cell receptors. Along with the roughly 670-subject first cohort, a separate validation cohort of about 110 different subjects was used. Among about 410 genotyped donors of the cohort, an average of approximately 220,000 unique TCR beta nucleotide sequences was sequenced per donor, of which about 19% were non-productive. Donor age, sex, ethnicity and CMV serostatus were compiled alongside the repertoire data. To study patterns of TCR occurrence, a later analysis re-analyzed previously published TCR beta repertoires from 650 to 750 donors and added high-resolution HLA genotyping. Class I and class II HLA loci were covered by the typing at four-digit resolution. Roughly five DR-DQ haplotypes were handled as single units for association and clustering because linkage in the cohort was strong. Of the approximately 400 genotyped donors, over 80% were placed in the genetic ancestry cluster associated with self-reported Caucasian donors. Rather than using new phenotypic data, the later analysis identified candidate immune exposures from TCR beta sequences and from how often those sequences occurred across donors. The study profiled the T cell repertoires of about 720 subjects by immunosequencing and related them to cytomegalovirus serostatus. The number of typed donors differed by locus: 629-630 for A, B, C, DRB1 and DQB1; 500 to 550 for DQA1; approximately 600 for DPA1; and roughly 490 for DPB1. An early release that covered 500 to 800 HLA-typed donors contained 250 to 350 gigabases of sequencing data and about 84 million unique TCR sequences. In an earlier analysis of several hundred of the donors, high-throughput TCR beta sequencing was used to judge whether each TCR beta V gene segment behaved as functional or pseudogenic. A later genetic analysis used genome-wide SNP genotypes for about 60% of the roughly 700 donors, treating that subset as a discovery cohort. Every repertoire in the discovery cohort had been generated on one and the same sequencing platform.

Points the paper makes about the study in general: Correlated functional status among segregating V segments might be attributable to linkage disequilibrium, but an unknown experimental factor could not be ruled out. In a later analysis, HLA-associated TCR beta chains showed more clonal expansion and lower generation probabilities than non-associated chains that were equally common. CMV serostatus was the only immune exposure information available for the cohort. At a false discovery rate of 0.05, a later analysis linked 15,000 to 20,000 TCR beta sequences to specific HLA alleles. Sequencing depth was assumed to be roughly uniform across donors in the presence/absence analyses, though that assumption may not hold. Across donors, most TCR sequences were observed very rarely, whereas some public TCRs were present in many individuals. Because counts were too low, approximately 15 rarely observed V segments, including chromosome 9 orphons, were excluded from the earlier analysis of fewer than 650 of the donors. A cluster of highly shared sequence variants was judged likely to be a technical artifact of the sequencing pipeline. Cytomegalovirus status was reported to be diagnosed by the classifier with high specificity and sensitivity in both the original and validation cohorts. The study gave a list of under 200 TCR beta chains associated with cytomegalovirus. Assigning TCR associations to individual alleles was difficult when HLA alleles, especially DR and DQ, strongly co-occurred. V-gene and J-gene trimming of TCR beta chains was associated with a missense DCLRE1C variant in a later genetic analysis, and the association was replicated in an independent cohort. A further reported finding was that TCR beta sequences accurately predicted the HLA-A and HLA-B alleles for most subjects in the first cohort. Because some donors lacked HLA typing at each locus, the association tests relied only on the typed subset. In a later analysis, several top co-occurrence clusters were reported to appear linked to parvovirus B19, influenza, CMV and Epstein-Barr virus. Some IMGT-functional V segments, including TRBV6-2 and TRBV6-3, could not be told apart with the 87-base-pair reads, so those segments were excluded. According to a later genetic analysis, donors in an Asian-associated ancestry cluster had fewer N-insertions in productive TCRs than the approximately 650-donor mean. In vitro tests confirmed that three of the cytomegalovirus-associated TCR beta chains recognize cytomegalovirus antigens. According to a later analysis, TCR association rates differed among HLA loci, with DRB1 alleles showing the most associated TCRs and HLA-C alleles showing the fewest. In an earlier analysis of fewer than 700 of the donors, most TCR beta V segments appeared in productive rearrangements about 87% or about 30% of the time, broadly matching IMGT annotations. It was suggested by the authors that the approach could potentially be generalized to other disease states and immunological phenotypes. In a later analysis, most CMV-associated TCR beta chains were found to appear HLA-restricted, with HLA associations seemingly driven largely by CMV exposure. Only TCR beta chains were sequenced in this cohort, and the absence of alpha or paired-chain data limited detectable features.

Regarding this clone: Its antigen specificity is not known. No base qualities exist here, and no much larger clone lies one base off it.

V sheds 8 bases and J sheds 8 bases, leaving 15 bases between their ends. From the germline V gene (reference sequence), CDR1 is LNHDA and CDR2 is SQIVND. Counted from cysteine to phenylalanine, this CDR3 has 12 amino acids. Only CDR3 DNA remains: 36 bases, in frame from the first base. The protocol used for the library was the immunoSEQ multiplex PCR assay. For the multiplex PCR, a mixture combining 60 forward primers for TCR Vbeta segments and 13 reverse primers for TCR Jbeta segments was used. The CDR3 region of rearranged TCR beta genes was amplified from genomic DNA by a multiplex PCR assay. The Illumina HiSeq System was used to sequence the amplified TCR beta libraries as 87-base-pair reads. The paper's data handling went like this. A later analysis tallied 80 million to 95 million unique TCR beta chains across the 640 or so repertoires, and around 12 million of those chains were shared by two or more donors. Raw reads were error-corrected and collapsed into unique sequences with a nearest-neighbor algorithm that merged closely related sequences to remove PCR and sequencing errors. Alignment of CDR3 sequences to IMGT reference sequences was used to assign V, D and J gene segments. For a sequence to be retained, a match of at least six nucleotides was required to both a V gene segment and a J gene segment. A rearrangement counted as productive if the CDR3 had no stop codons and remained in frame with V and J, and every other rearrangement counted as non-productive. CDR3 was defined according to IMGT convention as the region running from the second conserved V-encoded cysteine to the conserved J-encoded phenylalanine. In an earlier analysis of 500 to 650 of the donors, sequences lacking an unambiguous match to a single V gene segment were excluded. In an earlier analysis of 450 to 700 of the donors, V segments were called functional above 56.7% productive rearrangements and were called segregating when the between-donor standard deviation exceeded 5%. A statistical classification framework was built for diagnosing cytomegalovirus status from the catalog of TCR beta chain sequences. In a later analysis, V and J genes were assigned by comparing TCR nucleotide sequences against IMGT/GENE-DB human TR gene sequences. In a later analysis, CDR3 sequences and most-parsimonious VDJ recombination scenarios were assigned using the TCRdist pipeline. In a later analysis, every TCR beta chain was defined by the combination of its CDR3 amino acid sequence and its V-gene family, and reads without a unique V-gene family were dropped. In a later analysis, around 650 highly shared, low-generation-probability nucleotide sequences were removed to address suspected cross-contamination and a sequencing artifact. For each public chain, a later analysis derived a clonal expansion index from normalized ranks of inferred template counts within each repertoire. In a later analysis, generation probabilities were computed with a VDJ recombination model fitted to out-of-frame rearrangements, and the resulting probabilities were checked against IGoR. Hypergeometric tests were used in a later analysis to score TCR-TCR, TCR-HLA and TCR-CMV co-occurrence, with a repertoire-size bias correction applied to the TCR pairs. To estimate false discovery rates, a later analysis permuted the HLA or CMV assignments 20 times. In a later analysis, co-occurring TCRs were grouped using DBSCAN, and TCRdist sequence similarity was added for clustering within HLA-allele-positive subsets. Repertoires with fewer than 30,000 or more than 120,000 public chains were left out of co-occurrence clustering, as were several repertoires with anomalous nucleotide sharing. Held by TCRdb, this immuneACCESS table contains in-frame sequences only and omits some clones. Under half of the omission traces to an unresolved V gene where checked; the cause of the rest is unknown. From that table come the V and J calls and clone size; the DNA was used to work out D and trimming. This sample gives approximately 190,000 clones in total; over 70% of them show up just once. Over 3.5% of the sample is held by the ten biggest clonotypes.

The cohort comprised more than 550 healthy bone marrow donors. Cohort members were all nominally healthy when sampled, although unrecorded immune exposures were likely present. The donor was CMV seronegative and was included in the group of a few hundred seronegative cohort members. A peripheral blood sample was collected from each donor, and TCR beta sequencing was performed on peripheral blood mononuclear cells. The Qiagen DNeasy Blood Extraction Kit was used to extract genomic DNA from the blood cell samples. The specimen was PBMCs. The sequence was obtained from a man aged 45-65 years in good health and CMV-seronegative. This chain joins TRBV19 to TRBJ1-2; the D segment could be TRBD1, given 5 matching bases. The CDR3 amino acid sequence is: CASHLQDGGYTF. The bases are TGTGCCAGTCACTTACAGGATGGGGGCTACACCTTC.